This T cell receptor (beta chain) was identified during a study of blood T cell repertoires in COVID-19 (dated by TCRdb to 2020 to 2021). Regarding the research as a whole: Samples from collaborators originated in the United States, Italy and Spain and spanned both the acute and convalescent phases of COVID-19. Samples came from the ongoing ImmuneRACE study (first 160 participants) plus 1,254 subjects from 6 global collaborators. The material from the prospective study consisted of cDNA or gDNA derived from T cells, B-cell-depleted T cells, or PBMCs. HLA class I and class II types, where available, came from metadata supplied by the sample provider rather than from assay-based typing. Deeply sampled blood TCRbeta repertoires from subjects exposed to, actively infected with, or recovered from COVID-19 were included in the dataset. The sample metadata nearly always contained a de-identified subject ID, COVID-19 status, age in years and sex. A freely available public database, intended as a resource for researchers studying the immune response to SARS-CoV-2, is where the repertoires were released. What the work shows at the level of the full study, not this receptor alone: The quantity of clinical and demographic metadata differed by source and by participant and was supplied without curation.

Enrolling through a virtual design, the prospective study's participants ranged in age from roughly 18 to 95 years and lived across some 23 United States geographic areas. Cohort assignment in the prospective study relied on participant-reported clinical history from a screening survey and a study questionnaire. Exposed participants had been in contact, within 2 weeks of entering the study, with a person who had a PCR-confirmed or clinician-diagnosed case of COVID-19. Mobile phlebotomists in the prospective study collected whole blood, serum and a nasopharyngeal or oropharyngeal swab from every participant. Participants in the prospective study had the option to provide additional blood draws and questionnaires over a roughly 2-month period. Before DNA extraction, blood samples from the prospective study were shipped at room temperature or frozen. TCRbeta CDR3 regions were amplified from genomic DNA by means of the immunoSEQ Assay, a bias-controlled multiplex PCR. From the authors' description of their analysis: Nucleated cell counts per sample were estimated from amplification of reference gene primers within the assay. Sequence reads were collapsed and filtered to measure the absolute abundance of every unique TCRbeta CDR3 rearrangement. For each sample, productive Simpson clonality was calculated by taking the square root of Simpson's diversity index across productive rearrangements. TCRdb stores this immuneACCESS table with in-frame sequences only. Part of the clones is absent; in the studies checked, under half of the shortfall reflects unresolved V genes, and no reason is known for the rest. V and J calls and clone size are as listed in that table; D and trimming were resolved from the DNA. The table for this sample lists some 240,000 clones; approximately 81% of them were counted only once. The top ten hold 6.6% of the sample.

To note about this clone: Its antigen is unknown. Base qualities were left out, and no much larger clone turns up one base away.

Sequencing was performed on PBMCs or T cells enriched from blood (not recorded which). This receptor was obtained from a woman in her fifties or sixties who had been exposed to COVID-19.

The CDR3 amino acid sequence is: CASSFRQTGELFF. The sequenced DNA: TGTGCCAGCAGCTTCCGCCAGACCGGGGAGCTGTTTTTT. The chain links TRBV11-3 with TRBJ2-2; too little of a D gene remains to name it. The V and J ends are trimmed by 3 bases and 5 bases, leaving 7 bases between them. The CDR3 spans 13 residues, from the cysteine through the phenylalanine. Just CDR3 DNA is preserved here, 39 bases in frame from base 1. CDR1 SGHNT and CDR2 YENEEA were looked up in the germline V gene.